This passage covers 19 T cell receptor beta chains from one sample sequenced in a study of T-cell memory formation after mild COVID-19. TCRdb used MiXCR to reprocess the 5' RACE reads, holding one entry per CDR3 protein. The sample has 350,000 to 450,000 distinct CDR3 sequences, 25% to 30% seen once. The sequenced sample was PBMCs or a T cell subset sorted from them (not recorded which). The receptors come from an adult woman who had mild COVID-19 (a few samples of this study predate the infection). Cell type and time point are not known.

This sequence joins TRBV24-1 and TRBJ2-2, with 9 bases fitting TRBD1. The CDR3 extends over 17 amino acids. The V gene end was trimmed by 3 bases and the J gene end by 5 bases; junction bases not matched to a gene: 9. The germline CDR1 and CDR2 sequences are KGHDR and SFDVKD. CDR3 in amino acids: CATSDPSGTGSTGELFF. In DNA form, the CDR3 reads TGTGCCACCAGTGATCCCTCCGGGACAGGGTCGACCGGGGAGCTGTTTTTT.

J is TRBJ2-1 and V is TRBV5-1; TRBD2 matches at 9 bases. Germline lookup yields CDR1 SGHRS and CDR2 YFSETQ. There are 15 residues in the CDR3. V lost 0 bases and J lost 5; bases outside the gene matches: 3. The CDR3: CASSLGTSEDNEQFF. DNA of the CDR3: TGCGCCAGCAGCTTGGGGACTAGCGAGGACAATGAGCAGTTCTTC.

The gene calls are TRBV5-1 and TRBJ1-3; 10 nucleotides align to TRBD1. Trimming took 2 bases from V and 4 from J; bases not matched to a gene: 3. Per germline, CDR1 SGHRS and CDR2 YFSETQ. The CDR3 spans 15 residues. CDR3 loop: CASSFGTGEGNTIYF. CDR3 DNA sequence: TGCGCCAGCAGCTTCGGGACAGGGGAAGGAAACACCATATATTTT.

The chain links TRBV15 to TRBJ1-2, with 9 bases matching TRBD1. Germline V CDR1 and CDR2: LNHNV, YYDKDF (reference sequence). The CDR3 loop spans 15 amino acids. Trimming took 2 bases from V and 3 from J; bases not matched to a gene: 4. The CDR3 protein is CATSRHRGRDYGYTF. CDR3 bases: TGTGCCACCAGCAGACACAGGGGGCGGGACTATGGCTACACCTTC. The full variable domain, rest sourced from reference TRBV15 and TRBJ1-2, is DAMVIQNPRYQVTQFGKPVTLSCSQTLNHNVMYWYQQKSSQAPKLLFHYYDKDFNNEADTPDNFQSRRPNTSFCFLDIRSPGLGDTAMYLCATSRHRGRDYGYTFGSGTRLTVV.

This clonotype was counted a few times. The CDR3 bases are TGTGCCAGCAGCCGTATGAAAAGCGGACTGTCAAAACTGTTTTTT. This encodes CASSRMKSGLSKLFF. The V and J genes are TRBV7-9 and TRBJ1-4; D ambiguous. The CDR3 is made up of 15 amino acids. Per the germline V gene, CDR1 is SEHNR and CDR2 is FQNEAQ (reference sequence). V was shortened by 5 bases and J by 10 bases, with 20 bases between the two germline ends.

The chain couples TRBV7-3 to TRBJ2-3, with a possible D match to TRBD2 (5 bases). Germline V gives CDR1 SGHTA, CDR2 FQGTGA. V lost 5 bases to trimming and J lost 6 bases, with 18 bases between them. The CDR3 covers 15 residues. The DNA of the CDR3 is TGTGCCAGCAGCCCCGAGGGTCGACTGGGGGATACGCAGTATTTT. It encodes CASSPEGRLGDTQYF. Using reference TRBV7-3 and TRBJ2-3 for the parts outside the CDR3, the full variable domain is GAGVSQTPSNKVTEKGKYVELRCDPISGHTALYWYRQSLGQGPEFLIYFQGTGAADDSGLPNDRFFAVRPEGSVSTLKIQRTERGDSAVYLCASSPEGRLGDTQYFGPGTRLTVL.

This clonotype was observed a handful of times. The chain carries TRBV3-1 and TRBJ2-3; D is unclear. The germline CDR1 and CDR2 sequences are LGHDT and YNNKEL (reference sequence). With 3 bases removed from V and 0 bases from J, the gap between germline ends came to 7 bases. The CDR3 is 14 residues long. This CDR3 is CASSHTVSTDTQYF. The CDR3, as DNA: TGTGCCAGCAGCCATACTGTTAGCACAGATACGCAGTATTTT.

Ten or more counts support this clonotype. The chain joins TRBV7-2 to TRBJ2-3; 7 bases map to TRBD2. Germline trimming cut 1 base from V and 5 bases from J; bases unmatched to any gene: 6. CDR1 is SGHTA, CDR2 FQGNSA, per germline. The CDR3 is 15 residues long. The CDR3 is CASSLDAGVIDTQYF. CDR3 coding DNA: TGTGCCAGCAGCTTAGATGCGGGAGTAATAGATACGCAGTATTTT.

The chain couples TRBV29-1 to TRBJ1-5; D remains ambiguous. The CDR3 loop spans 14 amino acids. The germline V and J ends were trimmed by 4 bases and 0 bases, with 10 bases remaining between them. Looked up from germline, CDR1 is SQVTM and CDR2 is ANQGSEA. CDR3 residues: CSVGEANSNQPQHF. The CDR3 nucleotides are TGCAGCGTTGGAGAGGCAAATAGCAATCAGCCCCAGCATTTT.

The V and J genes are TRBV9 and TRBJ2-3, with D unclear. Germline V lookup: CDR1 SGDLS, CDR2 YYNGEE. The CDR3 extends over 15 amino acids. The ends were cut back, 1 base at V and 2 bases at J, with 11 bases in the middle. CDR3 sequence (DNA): TGTGCCAGCAGCGTATCGGGCGGCTACACAGATACGCAGTATTTT. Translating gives CASSVSGGYTDTQYF.

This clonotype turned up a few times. The DNA for the CDR3 is TGTGCCAGCAGCCAAGATGTTGAGAGGGGACGCTACGAGCAGTACTTC. This codes for CASSQDVERGRYEQYF. The chain is built from TRBV3-1 and TRBJ2-7, with D tentatively TRBD1 or TRBD2 (5 bases each). V lost 0 bases to trimming and J lost 3 bases, with 15 bases between them. The CDR3 covers 16 residues. Germline-derived CDR1 and CDR2 are LGHDT and YNNKEL (reference sequence).

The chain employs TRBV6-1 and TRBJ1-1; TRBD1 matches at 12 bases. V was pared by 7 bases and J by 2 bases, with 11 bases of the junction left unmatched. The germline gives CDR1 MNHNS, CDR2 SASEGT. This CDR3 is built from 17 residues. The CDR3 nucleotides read TGTGCCAGCAACACCCGATCCGGGACAGGGGGCAACACTGAAGCTTTCTTT. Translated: CASNTRSGTGGNTEAFF.

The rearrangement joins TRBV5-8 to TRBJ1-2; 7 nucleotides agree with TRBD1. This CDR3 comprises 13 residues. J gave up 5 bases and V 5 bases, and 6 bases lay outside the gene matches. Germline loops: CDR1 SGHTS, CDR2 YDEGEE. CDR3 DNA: TGTGCCAGCAGAGGTACAGGGGCTTATGGCTACACCTTC. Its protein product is CASRGTGAYGYTF.

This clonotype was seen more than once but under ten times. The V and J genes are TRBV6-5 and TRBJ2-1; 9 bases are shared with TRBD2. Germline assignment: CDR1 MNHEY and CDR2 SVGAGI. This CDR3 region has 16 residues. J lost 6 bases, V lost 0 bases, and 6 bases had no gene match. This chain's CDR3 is CASSYSGGRAGNEQFF. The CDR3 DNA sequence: TGTGCCAGCAGTTACTCAGGCGGGAGGGCCGGCAATGAGCAGTTCTTC.

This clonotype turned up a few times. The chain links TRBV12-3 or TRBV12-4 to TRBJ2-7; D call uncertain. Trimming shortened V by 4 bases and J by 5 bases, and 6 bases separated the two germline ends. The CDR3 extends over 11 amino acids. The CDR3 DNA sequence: TGTGCCAGCAGTTCCCCCGACGAGCAGTACTTC. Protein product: CASSSPDEQYF.

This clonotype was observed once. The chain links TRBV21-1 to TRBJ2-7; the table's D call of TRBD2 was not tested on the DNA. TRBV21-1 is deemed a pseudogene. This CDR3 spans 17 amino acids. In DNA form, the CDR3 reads TGTGCCAGCAGCATTCCGGGACTAGCGGTGGAATCCTACGAGCAGTACTTC. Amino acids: CASSIPGLAVESYEQYF.

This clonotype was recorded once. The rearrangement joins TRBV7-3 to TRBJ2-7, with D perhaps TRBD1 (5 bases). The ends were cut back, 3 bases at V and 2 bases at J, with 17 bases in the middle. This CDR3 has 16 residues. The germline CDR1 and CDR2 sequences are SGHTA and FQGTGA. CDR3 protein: CASSLDAGPAAYEQYF. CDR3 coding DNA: TGTGCCAGCAGCTTGGACGCAGGGCCTGCTGCCTACGAGCAGTACTTC.

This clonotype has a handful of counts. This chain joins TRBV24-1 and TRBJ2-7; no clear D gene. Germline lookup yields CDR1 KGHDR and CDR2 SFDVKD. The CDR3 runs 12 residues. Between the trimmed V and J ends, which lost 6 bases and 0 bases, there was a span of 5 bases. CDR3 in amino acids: CATSSASYEQYF. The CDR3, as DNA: TGTGCCACCAGTTCTGCCTCCTACGAGCAGTACTTC.

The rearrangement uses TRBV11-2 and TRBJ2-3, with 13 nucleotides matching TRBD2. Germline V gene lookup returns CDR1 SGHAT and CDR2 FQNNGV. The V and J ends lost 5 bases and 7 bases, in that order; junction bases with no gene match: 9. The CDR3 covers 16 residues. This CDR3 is CASSAPGTSGAYTQYF. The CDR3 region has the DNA TGTGCCAGCAGCGCACCGGGGACTAGCGGGGCTTATACGCAGTATTTT.